The next 10 T cell receptor beta chains were all read from a single sample in a study of T cells of healthy individuals. MiXCR, applied by TCRdb to the 5' RACE reads, yields one record per CDR3 protein. The sample includes 85,000 to 100,000 distinct CDR3 sequences, 17% of them seen just once. Source of these receptors: a human donor in good health.

This clonotype was seen a handful of times. The rearrangement uses TRBV7-3 and TRBJ2-1; 13 bases agree with TRBD2. CDR1 is SGHTA and CDR2 is FQGTGA in the germline V gene. The CDR3 is made up of 16 amino acids. Germline trimming cut 6 bases from V and 4 bases from J; bases unmatched to any gene: 6. DNA for the CDR3: TGTGCCAGCAGTATTACTAGCGGGGGGGGGTACAATGAGCAGTTCTTC. It translates to CASSITSGGGYNEQFF.

A few counts support this clonotype. The chain uses TRBV4-3 and TRBJ2-7; TRBD1 might be the D (5 bases). Germline-derived CDR1 and CDR2 are LGHNA and YSLEER. The CDR3 contains 17 residues. V was shortened by 5 bases and J by 0 bases, with 20 bases between the two germline ends. The CDR3 protein is CASSFLAGPKDSYEQYF. For the CDR3, the DNA is TGCGCCAGCAGCTTTCTTGCAGGGCCCAAAGACTCCTACGAGCAGTACTTC.

As concerns this clonotype: A read error may produce the germline difference seen at one junction end. This chain links TRBV27 with TRBJ2-3; maybe TRBD1 (5 bases). This CDR3 region has 16 residues. Germline CDR1 reads MNHEY; CDR2 reads SMNVEV (reference sequence). The CDR3 spells CASSPRLNDRSDKQYF. The CDR3 region has the DNA TGTGCCAGCAGTCCACGCCTAAACGACAGATCAGATAAGCAGTATTTT.

This chain connects TRBV6-1 to TRBJ2-5, with TRBD2 matching 7 bases. Germline V lookup: CDR1 MNHNS, CDR2 SASEGT. The CDR3 has 17 residues. The ends lost 0 bases at V and 5 bases at J; junction bases unmatched: 12. The CDR3 DNA sequence: TGTGCCAGCAGTGAAGCGGGGGAGGGGTTGGGAAGGGAGACCCAGTACTTC. Its protein product is CASSEAGEGLGRETQYF.

This clonotype was seen at least ten times. The chain links TRBV27 to TRBJ2-7; the match to TRBD2 covers 8 bases. V shed 4 bases and J 0 bases; nucleotides not matched to a gene: 8. Germline V gene data show CDR1 as MNHEY and CDR2 as SMNVEV (reference sequence). The CDR3 length is 16 residues. The CDR3 reads CASSSLAGRSSYEQYF. CDR3 nucleotides: TGTGCCAGCAGTTCCTTAGCGGGACGAAGCTCCTACGAGCAGTACTTC.

This clonotype was found a few times. V is TRBV20-1 and J is TRBJ1-1; D unclear. This CDR3 spans 12 amino acids. V was shortened by 6 bases and J by 11 bases, with 19 bases between the two germline ends. Germline CDR1 DFQATT, CDR2 SNEGSKA (reference sequence). DNA for the CDR3: TGCAGTGCCCCGGTCGTAACGGATCCGGCTTTCTTT. This encodes CSAPVVTDPAFF.

The V call is TRBV4-3, the J call TRBJ2-4, with 12 bases fitting TRBD2. Germline CDR1 is LGHNA and CDR2 is YSLEER. Trimming at V came to 0 bases and at J to 6 bases, leaving 9 bases not matched to a gene. CDR3 length: 18 amino acids. The CDR3 loop is CASSQDPVLAGGGNIQYF. The CDR3 DNA reads TGCGCCAGCAGCCAAGATCCGGTACTAGCGGGGGGTGGAAACATTCAGTACTTC.

The rearrangement links TRBV4-3 to TRBJ2-2, with a tentative D call TRBD2 (5 bases). The V gene lost 0 bases and the J gene lost 6 bases, with 14 bases spanning the gap. Germline CDR1 and CDR2: LGHNA and YSLEER. CDR3 length equals 16 residues. The CDR3 nucleotides are TGCGCCAGCAGCCAAGAACTAGTGGTGGTCTCCGGGGAGCTGTTTTTT. It is translated as CASSQELVVVSGELFF.

The rearrangement joins TRBV6-4 to TRBJ2-3; 14 nucleotides align to TRBD2. Germline CDR1 is MRHNA and CDR2 is SNTAGT. This CDR3 comprises 19 residues. The trim removed 5 bases at V and 1 base at J, leaving 11 bases unmatched. The CDR3 sequence is CASSPLGLAGGGGTDTQYF. In DNA form, the CDR3 reads TGTGCCAGCAGTCCCCTCGGACTAGCGGGAGGAGGTGGCACAGATACGCAGTATTTT.

The chain combines TRBV12-3 or TRBV12-4 with TRBJ2-1, with TRBD2 matching over 7 bases. The CDR3 spans 15 residues. Unmatched junction bases numbered 6, after V lost 6 bases and J lost 1 base. CDR3 in amino acids: CASSPMGGSYNEQFF. The DNA of the CDR3 is TGTGCCAGCAGCCCAATGGGGGGGTCCTACAATGAGCAGTTCTTC.